This T cell receptor beta chain is from a study of regulatory T cells in long-lasting Graves disease. This clonotype showed up just a few times. Germline V gene data show CDR1 as MNHGY and CDR2 as SVAAGI. This CDR3 is 11 amino acids long. Deletions cut 3 bases from V and 8 bases from J, with 5 bases between. TCR beta libraries were built with iRepertoire HTBI primers and Arm-PCR of CDR3 regions. TCRdb recomputed calls from the multiplex PCR reads with MiXCR, one row per CDR3 protein. The sample gives under 450,000 distinct CDR3 sequences, 16% of which show up once; around 20% is in the top ten. Indicated time point: newly diagnosed GD, antithyroid drugs for less than 3 months. Researchers made the TCR library from RNA that was extracted from PBMCs. This sample also belongs to another study, concerning T cells in Graves' hyperthyroidism and ophthalmopathy.

Here the sequenced sample was peripheral blood mononuclear cells (PBMCs), taken at new diagnosis, from a patient treated with antithyroid drugs. The chain combines TRBV6-9 with TRBJ2-1; D is unresolved. The TCR comes from a woman under 30 with Graves disease. The CDR3 spells CASSYQDEQFF. As DNA, the CDR3 is TGTGCCAGCAGTTACCAGGATGAGCAGTTCTTC.